The text below deals with one TCR beta chain. Its antigen is unknown. These data originate in a study of regulatory T cells in long-lasting Graves disease. Study outcomes and limitations: Persistent disease preferred TRBV28, TRBJ1-2 and TRBJ2-5; new disease, TRBV20-1 and TRBJ2-1.

In germline, CDR1 is SGHRS, CDR2 YFSETQ. V was clipped by 2 bases and J by 3 bases, with 8 bases between them. The CDR3 is 14 amino acids. Time point noted: newly diagnosed GD, antithyroid drugs for less than 3 months. Preparation of the TCR library used RNA extracted from PBMCs. Peripheral blood, around 9 milliliters per patient, was collected in EDTA tubes. The TCR beta library used iRepertoire HTBI primers with Arm-PCR amplification of CDR3. TCRdb reanalysed the multiplex PCR reads using MiXCR and keeps one entry per CDR3 protein. The table lists approximately 350,000 distinct CDR3 sequences, approximately 16% of them singletons. The sample was also linked to a second study, of T cells in Graves' hyperthyroidism and ophthalmopathy. That source reports: Orbital computed tomography, thyroid ultrasound, serum thyroxine and TRAb, and clinical symptoms together informed the diagnoses.

V and J are TRBV5-1 and TRBJ2-2; possibly TRBD1 or TRBD2 for D (5 bases each). The TCR originated in a man aged 40-49 years with Graves disease. The material was peripheral blood mononuclear cells (PBMCs), obtained at new diagnosis, from a patient treated with antithyroid drugs. As DNA, the CDR3 is TGCGCCAGCAGCTTCGGGGCCTACACCGGGGAGCTGTTTTTT. Translating it yields CASSFGAYTGELFF.